Following are 24 T cell receptor beta chains from one sample sequenced in a study of vaccination and CD4 T cells after COVID-19. Time point noted: late sampling 161 to 241 days after vaccination in three convalescent patients. From the PCR reads, TCRdb called clonotypes with MiXCR, one entry per CDR3 protein. The sample records some 40,000 distinct CDR3 sequences, about 35% being singletons. The sample was CD4+ T cells from blood, taken about 7 months after SARS-CoV-2 vaccination. Every receptor here comes from a human donor who had recovered from COVID-19.

This clonotype was seen a few times. This CDR3 is CSASVGGGDTQYF. CDR3 sequence (DNA): TGCAGTGCTAGTGTAGGAGGCGGAGATACGCAGTATTTT. This sequence joins TRBV20-1 and TRBJ2-3; maybe TRBD2 (5 bases). The CDR3 is 13 residues long. Germline V CDR1 and CDR2: DFQATT, SNEGSKA (reference sequence). Trimming took 3 bases from V and 5 from J, leaving 12 bases between them.

About this clonotype itself: One junction end does not reproduce the germline sequence, and a read error may be involved. The CDR3 region is CASSLTGRQAPNF. Written as DNA, the CDR3 is TGTGCCAGCAGCCTAACCGGGCGACAGGCCCCGAACTTC. The chain has TRBV7-2 and TRBJ2-7, with TRBD1 as a possible D gene (6 bases). The germline CDR1 and CDR2 sequences are SGHTA and FQGNSA. This CDR3 spans 13 amino acids.

The table lists this clonotype with a count of one. This chain joins TRBV6-2 or TRBV6-3 and TRBJ1-1; the D gene is possibly TRBD1 (5 bases). The CDR3 is 18 residues long. Trimming cost V 0 bases and J 0 bases, with 17 bases left between them. Per the germline V gene, CDR1 is MNHEY and CDR2 is SVGEGT. The CDR3 DNA sequence: TGTGCCAGCAGTTACTCGTTAGGGGTTGGGGTAATGAACACTGAAGCTTTCTTT. Protein: CASSYSLGVGVMNTEAFF.

This chain links TRBV7-8 with TRBJ2-3; D unresolved. The CDR3 contains 16 residues. V shed 2 bases and J shed 0 bases, with 12 bases lying between them. The germline V gene encodes CDR1 SGHVS and CDR2 FQNEAQ. CDR3 in DNA: TGTGCCAGCAGCTTACCGACCTCTTCTAGCACAGATACGCAGTATTTT. Its translation is CASSLPTSSSTDTQYF.

A word on this clonotype: The DNA is left out, because the CDR3 cannot be placed on it with certainty; the CDR3 is given as TCRdb lists it. V gene TRBV19 combines with J gene TRBJ1-5. 14 amino acids form the CDR3, both terminal residues included. Germline V gives CDR1 LNHDA, CDR2 SQIVND (reference sequence). Here the CDR3 reads CASSILAVNQPQHF.

This clonotype appeared a few times. J is TRBJ1-1 and V is TRBV6-5, with TRBD1 as a possible D gene (5 bases). V was pared by 1 base and J by 4 bases, with 10 bases between. The CDR3 totals 14 residues. In germline, CDR1 is MNHEY, CDR2 SVGAGI. As DNA, the CDR3 is TGTGCCAGCAGTTACTTAGGGAGGGGCACTGAAGCTTTCTTT. Translating it yields CASSYLGRGTEAFF.

This clonotype came up a few times. The CDR3 sequence: CSALGTPDSGYTF. As DNA, the CDR3 is TGCAGTGCTCTCGGGACCCCAGACTCTGGCTACACCTTC. The chain couples TRBV20-1 to TRBJ1-2; D is perhaps TRBD1 (5 bases). V shed 5 bases and J shed 7 bases, with 17 bases lying between them. This CDR3 is 13 amino acids long. Germline CDR1 and CDR2: DFQATT and SNEGSKA (reference sequence).

This clonotype was seen more than once but under ten times. J is TRBJ2-3 and V is TRBV20-1; 14 nucleotides match TRBD2. This CDR3 is built from 17 residues. Germline CDR1 DFQATT, CDR2 SNEGSKA (reference sequence). Losses at the gene ends were 1 base for V and 2 bases for J; bases not matched to a gene: 5. The CDR3 loop is CSARGGLAGADTDTQYF. In DNA, the CDR3 is TGCAGTGCTAGAGGGGGACTAGCGGGAGCGGACACAGATACGCAGTATTTT.

This clonotype has just a few counts. V and J are TRBV7-9 and TRBJ1-2; 7 nucleotides line up with TRBD1. The junction had 4 bases not matched to a gene; V was cut back by 5 bases and J by 7 bases. The CDR3 consists of 12 residues. Looked up from germline, CDR1 is SEHNR and CDR2 is FQNEAQ (reference sequence). The CDR3 loop is CASSLTGAGYTF. The CDR3 DNA follows: TGTGCCAGCAGCCTTACAGGGGCTGGCTACACCTTC.

This sequence joins TRBV20-1 and TRBJ2-1; 14 nucleotides line up with TRBD2. The germline CDR1 and CDR2 sequences are DFQATT and SNEGSKA (reference sequence). V trimming: 3 bases; J trimming: 8 bases; junction bases outside the gene matches: 6. The CDR3 is 15 amino acids. CDR3 in amino acids: CSASGGLAGVYEQFF. CDR3 coding DNA: TGCAGTGCTAGCGGGGGACTAGCGGGAGTCTATGAGCAGTTCTTC.

The gene calls are TRBV11-2 and TRBJ2-1, with 7 bases identical to TRBD1. The V and J ends lost 4 bases and 9 bases, in that order; junction bases with no gene match: 12. The germline V gene encodes CDR1 SGHAT and CDR2 FQNNGV. The CDR3 is 15 amino acids. CDR3 coding DNA: TGTGCCAGCAGCTCTGGGAGCGACAGGGCTTCTGAGCAGTTCTTC. Its translation: CASSSGSDRASEQFF.

This clonotype was observed a handful of times. The chain employs TRBV18 and TRBJ1-5, with D perhaps TRBD1 (5 bases). The CDR3 totals 16 residues. Germline values: CDR1 KGHSH, CDR2 LQKENI. V lost 1 base and J 1 base, leaving 11 bases between the germline ends. CDR3: CASSPRQGTSNQPQHF. CDR3 nucleotides: TGTGCCAGCTCACCACGGCAGGGCACCAGCAATCAGCCCCAGCATTTT.

This clonotype was detected a few times. V and J are TRBV21-1 and TRBJ2-1; the D call of TRBD2 is as the table states it, not checked on the DNA. TRBV21-1 is a pseudogene segment. This CDR3 comprises 16 residues. This CDR3 reads CASSKGTGLAGVGQFF. CDR3 DNA sequence: TGTGCCAGCAGCAAAGGGACCGGGCTAGCGGGAGTGGGGCAGTTCTTC.

This clonotype turned up a few times. The chain couples TRBV28 to TRBJ2-5; the match to TRBD1 covers 9 bases. This CDR3 is built from 15 residues. Unmatched junction bases numbered 6, after V lost 5 bases and J lost 2 bases. Germline V lookup: CDR1 MDHEN, CDR2 SYDVKM. The CDR3 sequence is CASSPRDRAQETQYF. The CDR3 DNA reads as TGTGCCAGCAGTCCCCGGGACAGGGCGCAAGAGACCCAGTACTTC.

This clonotype was found a few times. This chain links TRBV27 with TRBJ2-7; TRBD2 matches at 12 bases. V lost 9 bases and J lost 0; bases outside the gene matches: 6. This CDR3 region has 15 residues. Germline loops: CDR1 MNHEY, CDR2 SMNVEV (reference sequence). The CDR3 DNA is TGTGCCAGTGGACTAGCGGGGTCGACCTCCTACGAGCAGTACTTC. Encoded protein: CASGLAGSTSYEQYF.

This chain links TRBV7-9 with TRBJ2-1; the match to TRBD2 covers 12 bases. V shed 6 bases and J 6 bases; nucleotides not matched to a gene: 12. This CDR3 is 17 amino acids long. Germline CDR1 reads SEHNR; CDR2 reads FQNEAQ (reference sequence). CDR3 loop: CASSYENLAGGFNEQFF. The DNA for the CDR3 is TGTGCCAGCAGTTACGAAAACCTAGCGGGAGGGTTCAATGAGCAGTTCTTC. The whole variable domain, filled in from reference TRBV7-9 and TRBJ2-1, reads DTGVSQNPRHKITKRGQNVTFRCDPISEHNRLYWYRQTLGQGPEFLTYFQNEAQLEKSRLLSDRFSAERPKGSFSTLEIQRTEQGDSAMYLCASSYENLAGGFNEQFFGPGTRLTVL.

This clonotype was seen a few times. The V gene is TRBV2, the J gene TRBJ2-5; no firm D call. CDR3 size: 11 residues. Per the germline V gene, CDR1 is SNHLY and CDR2 is FYNNEI. The V end was cut by 8 bases, the J end by 5 bases, with 9 bases between. The CDR3 coding sequence is TGTGCCAGCGGATATAGCGAGACCCAGTACTTC. Translating it yields CASGYSETQYF.

This clonotype was seen more than once but under ten times. The chain carries TRBV7-9 and TRBJ2-7, with 9 nucleotides matching TRBD1. CDR1 and CDR2 from the germline V gene are SEHNR and FQNEAQ (reference sequence). The ends lost 5 bases at V and 5 bases at J; junction bases unmatched: 4. The CDR3 is made up of 13 amino acids. The CDR3 reads CASSPWTGDEQYF. The CDR3 DNA follows: TGTGCCAGCAGCCCCTGGACAGGGGACGAGCAGTACTTC.

This chain joins TRBV27 and TRBJ2-7; weak D call: TRBD1 (6 bases). The V gene lost 2 bases and the J gene lost 6 bases, with 14 bases spanning the gap. Germline loops: CDR1 MNHEY, CDR2 SMNVEV (reference sequence). This CDR3 spans 14 amino acids. The CDR3 nucleotides are TGTGCCAGCAGTTTAGGGACGACAGGTGGCGAGCAGTACTTC. It translates to CASSLGTTGGEQYF.

The gene calls are TRBV7-3 and TRBJ2-1; D gene uncertain. In germline, CDR1 is SGHTA, CDR2 FQGTGA. Trimming took off 1 base at V and 3 bases at J, with 10 bases between the two ends. CDR3 length equals 15 residues. The DNA for the CDR3 is TGTGCCAGCAGCTTAAGGGTGGGCAACTACAATGAGCAGTTCTTC. Translation gives CASSLRVGNYNEQFF. Full variable domain (missing parts from reference TRBV7-3 and TRBJ2-1): GAGVSQTPSNKVTEKGKYVELRCDPISGHTALYWYRQSLGQGPEFLIYFQGTGAADDSGLPNDRFFAVRPEGSVSTLKIQRTERGDSAVYLCASSLRVGNYNEQFFGPGTRLTVL.

This clonotype was counted a few times. V usage is TRBV6-1 and J usage is TRBJ2-7; 7 nucleotides match TRBD2. Trimming cost V 7 bases and J 2 bases; bases outside gene matches: 8. The germline gives CDR1 MNHNS, CDR2 SASEGT. There are 14 residues in the CDR3. This chain's CDR3 is CASTRETSTYEQYF. CDR3 sequence (DNA): TGTGCCAGCACGCGGGAGACATCAACCTACGAGCAGTACTTC.

The CDR3 DNA reads TGTGCCAGCAGTTTTGGGGGGCTAGCGGGTGTCTACAATGAGCAGTTCTTC. It is translated as CASSFGGLAGVYNEQFF. The V and J genes are TRBV28 and TRBJ2-1; 8 bases fit TRBD2. The CDR3 runs 17 residues. Unmatched junction bases numbered 10, after V lost 3 bases and J lost 3 bases. In germline, CDR1 is MDHEN, CDR2 SYDVKM.

This clonotype has only a few counts. The chain has TRBV5-4 and TRBJ2-5; 7 positions agree with TRBD1. The CDR3 is made up of 14 amino acids. CDR1 is SGHNT and CDR2 is YYREEE in the germline V gene (reference sequence). V lost 4 bases to trimming and J lost 5 bases; unmatched junction nucleotides: 8. The CDR3 nucleotides read TGTGCCAGCAGCCGGGACAGACCCCGCGAGACCCAGTACTTC. It yields the protein CASSRDRPRETQYF.

As DNA, the CDR3 is TGTGCCACCAGTGGCATTGGGGGCTACAATGAGCAGTTCTTC. The encoded protein is CATSGIGGYNEQFF. The V and J genes are TRBV24-1 and TRBJ2-1; D is tentatively TRBD1 or TRBD2 (5 bases each). With 5 bases removed from V and 3 bases from J, the gap between germline ends came to 10 bases. CDR3 length: 14 residues. The V gene's germline CDR1 is KGHDR and CDR2 SFDVKD.